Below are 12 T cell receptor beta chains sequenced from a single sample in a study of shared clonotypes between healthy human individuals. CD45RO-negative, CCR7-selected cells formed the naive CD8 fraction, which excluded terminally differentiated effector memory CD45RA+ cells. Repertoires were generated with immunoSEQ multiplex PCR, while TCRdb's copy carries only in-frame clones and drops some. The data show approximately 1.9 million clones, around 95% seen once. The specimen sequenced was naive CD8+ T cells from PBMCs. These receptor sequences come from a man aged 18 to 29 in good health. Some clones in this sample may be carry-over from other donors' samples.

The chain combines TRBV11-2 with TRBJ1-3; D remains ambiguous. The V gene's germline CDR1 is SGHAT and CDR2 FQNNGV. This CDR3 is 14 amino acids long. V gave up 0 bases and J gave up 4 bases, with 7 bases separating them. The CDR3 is CASSLDLGGNTIYF. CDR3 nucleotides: TGTGCCAGCAGCTTAGATCTTGGGGGAAACACCATATATTTT.

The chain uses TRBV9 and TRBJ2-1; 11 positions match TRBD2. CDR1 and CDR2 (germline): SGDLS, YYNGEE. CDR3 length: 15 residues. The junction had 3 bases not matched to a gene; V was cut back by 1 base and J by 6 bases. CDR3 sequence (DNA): TGTGCCAGCAGCGTAACTAGCGGGAGCCGCAATGAGCAGTTCTTC. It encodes CASSVTSGSRNEQFF.

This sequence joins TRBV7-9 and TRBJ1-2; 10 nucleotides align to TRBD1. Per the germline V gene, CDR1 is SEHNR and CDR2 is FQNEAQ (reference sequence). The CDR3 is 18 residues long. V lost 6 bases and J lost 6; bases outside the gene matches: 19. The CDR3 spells CASRPGTGDPNYLDGYTF. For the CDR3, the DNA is TGTGCCAGCAGACCCGGGACAGGGGACCCTAACTATTTGGATGGCTACACCTTC. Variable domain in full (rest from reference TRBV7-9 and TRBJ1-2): DTGVSQNPRHKITKRGQNVTFRCDPISEHNRLYWYRQTLGQGPEFLTYFQNEAQLEKSRLLSDRFSAERPKGSFSTLEIQRTEQGDSAMYLCASRPGTGDPNYLDGYTFGSGTRLTVV.

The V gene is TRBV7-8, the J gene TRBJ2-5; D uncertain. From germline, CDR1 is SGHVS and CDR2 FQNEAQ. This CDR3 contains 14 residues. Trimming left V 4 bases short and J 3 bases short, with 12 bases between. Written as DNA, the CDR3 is TGTGCCAGCAGCTCCCCGCGCGTAAAAGAGACCCAGTACTTC. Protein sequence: CASSSPRVKETQYF.

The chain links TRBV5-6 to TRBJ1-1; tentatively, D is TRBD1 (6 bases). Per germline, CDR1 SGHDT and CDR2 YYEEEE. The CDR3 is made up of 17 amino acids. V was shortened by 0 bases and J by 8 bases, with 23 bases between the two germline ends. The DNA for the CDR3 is TGTGCCAGCAGCTTGGCTGGACAGCCATTTCTGAGAGGGGAAGCTTTCTTT. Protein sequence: CASSLAGQPFLRGEAFF.

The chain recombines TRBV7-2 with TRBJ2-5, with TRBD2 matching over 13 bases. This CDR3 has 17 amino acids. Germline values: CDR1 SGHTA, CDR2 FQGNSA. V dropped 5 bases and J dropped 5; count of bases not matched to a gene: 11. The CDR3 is CASSVGLAGARGETQYF. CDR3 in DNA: TGTGCCAGCAGCGTTGGACTAGCGGGAGCTCGGGGGGAGACCCAGTACTTC.

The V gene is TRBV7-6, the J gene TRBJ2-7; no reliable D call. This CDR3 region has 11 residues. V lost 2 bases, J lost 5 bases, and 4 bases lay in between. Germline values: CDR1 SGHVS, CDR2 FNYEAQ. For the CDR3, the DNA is TGTGCCAGCAGCTTATTCCACGAGCAGTACTTC. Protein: CASSLFHEQYF.

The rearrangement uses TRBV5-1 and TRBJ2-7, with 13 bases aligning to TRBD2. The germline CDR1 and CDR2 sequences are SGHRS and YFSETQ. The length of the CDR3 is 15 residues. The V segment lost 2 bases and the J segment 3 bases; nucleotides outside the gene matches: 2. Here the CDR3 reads CASSFGTSGNYEQYF. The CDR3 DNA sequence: TGCGCCAGCAGCTTCGGGACTAGCGGGAACTACGAGCAGTACTTC.

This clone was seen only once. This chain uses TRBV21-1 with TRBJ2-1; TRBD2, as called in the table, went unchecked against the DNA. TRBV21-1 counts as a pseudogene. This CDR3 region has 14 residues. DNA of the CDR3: TGTGCCAGCAGCAAGGTAGGACTAGCGGGGAAGCAGTTCTTC. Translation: CASSKVGLAGKQFF.

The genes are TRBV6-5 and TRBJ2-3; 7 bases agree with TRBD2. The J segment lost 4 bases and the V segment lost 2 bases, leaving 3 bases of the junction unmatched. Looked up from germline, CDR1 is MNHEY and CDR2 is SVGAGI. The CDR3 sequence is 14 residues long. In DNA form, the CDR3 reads TGTGCCAGCAGTTACGGGGCGGGGGCAGATACGCAGTATTTT. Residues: CASSYGAGADTQYF.

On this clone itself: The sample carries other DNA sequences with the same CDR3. The CDR3 sequence: CSVTGRNTGELFF. The CDR3 DNA reads as TGCAGCGTGACAGGGCGGAACACCGGGGAGCTGTTTTTT. V usage is TRBV29-1 and J usage is TRBJ2-2; 7 bases match TRBD1. The germline gives CDR1 SQVTM, CDR2 ANQGSEA. J was trimmed by 1 base and V by 6 bases; bases with no gene match: 2. This CDR3 has 13 residues.

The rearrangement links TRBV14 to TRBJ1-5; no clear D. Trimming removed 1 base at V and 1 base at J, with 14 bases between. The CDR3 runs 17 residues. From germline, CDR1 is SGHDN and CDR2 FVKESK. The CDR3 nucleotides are TGTGCCAGCAGCCAAGGCGGGAGGCAGGACAGCAATCAGCCCCAGCATTTT. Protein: CASSQGGRQDSNQPQHF.